The sequence of this T cell receptor beta chain was determined in a study of tumor and adjacent non-tumor tissue in lung cancer. Regarding the study as a whole: Normal lung showed higher cumulative top 100 clone frequency than tumor.

TCRbeta libraries were built with three rounds of nested PCR, modified from ARM-PCR. TCRdb re-called the multiplex PCR reads through MiXCR, storing one row per CDR3 protein. Here the sample spans roughly 81,000 distinct CDR3 sequences, under 70% being singletons. Comments on this clonotype: What it recognizes is unknown. An end of the junction differs from the germline gene, which may be a read error.

RNA was extracted from bulk tissue without any cell sorting. Donors were chemotherapy-naive, newly diagnosed lung cancer surgical patients in China, August–November 2014. CDR3 length: 15 amino acids. Germline values: CDR1 WSHSY, CDR2 SAAADI. This receptor was obtained from a woman in her seventies with non-small cell lung cancer. The sequencing input was lung tumor tissue. J is TRBJ2-7 and V is TRBV10-2; D is unresolved. For the CDR3, the DNA is TGCGTCAGCAGTGATTCTCGGCTGGTTCCCTACGAGCAGTACTTC. Protein sequence: CVSSDSRLVPYEQYF.